Listed here are 30 T cell receptor beta chains from one sample, sequenced in a study of metastatic and nonmetastatic thyroid tumors. Every patient was untreated before thyroid surgery. TCRdb used MiXCR to call clones anew from the PCR reads. The data show tens of thousands of clones, with approximately 16% seen just once and 3% to 4.5% held by the top ten. Sequencing was carried out using blood. All receptors derive from a female donor with papillary thyroid cancer or a benign thyroid nodule (not recorded which). Some clones in this sample may be carry-over from other donors' samples.

By share, this clone ranks as medium-sized. The chain recombines TRBV12-3 or TRBV12-4 with TRBJ2-7, with TRBD1 matching 7 bases. The CDR3 contains 13 residues. The V gene end was trimmed by 6 bases and the J gene end by 7 bases; junction bases not matched to a gene: 9. The CDR3 sequence is CASSPGTVTEQYF. DNA of the CDR3: TGTGCCAGCAGCCCCGGGACAGTTACGGAGCAGTACTTC.

This clone was recorded at least ten times. The gene calls are TRBV19 and TRBJ1-6; D is undetermined. The germline gives CDR1 LNHDA, CDR2 SQIVND (reference sequence). V lost 2 bases, J lost 1 base, and 6 bases lay in between. CDR3 length equals 15 residues. The chain's CDR3 is CASSIQESYNSPLHF. In DNA, the CDR3 is TGTGCCAGTAGTATACAAGAATCCTATAATTCACCCCTCCACTTT.

The chain employs TRBV27 and TRBJ1-6, with D perhaps matching TRBD1 (5 bases). The CDR3 has 15 amino acids. The germline gives CDR1 MNHEY, CDR2 SMNVEV (reference sequence). V lost 10 bases and J lost 9, with 22 bases in between. CDR3 in amino acids: CAINPGAGLCSPLHF. DNA for the CDR3: TGTGCCATCAACCCCGGGGCAGGGTTATGTTCACCCCTCCACTTT.

This clone was detected a few times. This chain links TRBV6-5 with TRBJ2-7; D may be TRBD2 (5 bases). This CDR3 contains 14 residues. Trimming pared 4 bases from V and 0 bases from J, leaving 10 bases between. Germline loops: CDR1 MNHEY, CDR2 SVGAGI. The CDR3, as DNA: TGTGCCAGCAGTTTTGTCGGGGACTCCTACGAGCAGTACTTC. Residues: CASSFVGDSYEQYF.

This clone is judged medium-sized (0.01 to 0.1%). The chain recombines TRBV25-1 with TRBJ1-6; D is ambiguous. The CDR3 loop spans 12 amino acids. Germline V gene sequence: CDR1 MGHDK, CDR2 SYGVNS. Deletions cut 1 base from V and 13 bases from J, with 8 bases between. The CDR3 here is CASSESSDPLHF. In nucleotides, the CDR3 is TGTGCCAGCAGTGAATCATCGGACCCCCTCCACTTT.

This clone was observed at least ten times. The J gene is TRBJ1-1, the V gene TRBV3-1; 7 bases are a match to TRBD1. The CDR3 sequence is 14 residues long. Germline V gives CDR1 LGHDT, CDR2 YNNKEL (reference sequence). V lost 5 bases and J lost 1; bases outside the gene matches: 4. CDR3 sequence reads: CASSFDRANTEAFF. DNA of the CDR3: TGTGCCAGCAGCTTTGACAGGGCGAACACTGAAGCTTTCTTT.

V gene TRBV30 combines with J gene TRBJ2-3; the match to TRBD2 covers 8 bases. Germline values: CDR1 GTSNPN, CDR2 SVGIG (reference sequence). The V segment lost 5 bases and the J segment 9 bases; nucleotides outside the gene matches: 16. The CDR3 consists of 15 residues. CDR3 sequence (DNA): TGTGCCTGGGGAGCGGGGGCCTCCTGGTTGATCACGCAGTATTTT. Translated, it gives CAWGAGASWLITQYF.

This clone has only a few counts. A read error is possible here, since a much larger clone lies one base away. The same CDR3 can be traced to other DNA sequences in this sample. V usage is TRBV5-1 and J usage is TRBJ1-1, with D hard to call. This CDR3 has 12 residues. V dropped 6 bases and J dropped 8 bases, with 14 bases sitting between them. Germline values: CDR1 SGHRS, CDR2 YFSETQ. The CDR3 reads CASMGGRTEAFF. The CDR3 nucleotides are TGCGCCAGCATGGGAGGGAGGACCGAAGCTTTCTTT.

In regard to this clone: Germline is not matched at one junction end, which may reflect a read error. V and J are TRBV20-1 and TRBJ1-2; maybe TRBD1 (5 bases). CDR1 and CDR2 (germline): DFQATT, SNEGSKA (reference sequence). The CDR3 runs 14 residues. CDR3: CGASGHQGDYCYTF. DNA for the CDR3: TGCGGTGCTAGCGGACATCAAGGAGACTATTGCTACACCTTC.

In its sample, this clone was seen many times. This rearrangement joins TRBV5-4 to TRBJ1-1; 7 nucleotides agree with TRBD1. This CDR3 contains 15 residues. Germline CDR1 reads SGHNT; CDR2 reads YYREEE (reference sequence). Trimming cost V 3 bases and J 4 bases; bases outside gene matches: 9. CDR3 amino acids: CASSSGQGVLTEAFF. CDR3 nucleotide sequence: TGTGCCAGCAGCTCTGGGCAGGGGGTTCTCACTGAAGCTTTCTTT.

The rearrangement links TRBV6-2 or TRBV6-3 to TRBJ1-4, with a tentative D call TRBD1 (6 bases). Germline CDR1 MNHEY, CDR2 SVGEGT. Trimming cost V 10 bases and J 6 bases, with 18 bases left between them. The length of the CDR3 is 14 residues. As DNA, the CDR3 is TGTGCCACAATTAGGGGGGAGTGGGATGAAAAACTGTTTTTT. Translated: CATIRGEWDEKLFF.

Here the CDR3 DNA reads TGCAGCGTTGAAGCGAGGGGAGATACGCAGTATTTT. Translating gives CSVEARGDTQYF. This rearrangement joins TRBV29-1 to TRBJ2-3; D assignment may be TRBD1 or TRBD2 (5 bases each). Per germline, CDR1 SQVTM and CDR2 ANQGSEA. Trimming stripped 1 base from V and 5 bases from J, with 7 bases between. The CDR3 totals 12 residues.

This clone was found a few times. Because the CDR3's place on the DNA is in doubt, the DNA is left out and the CDR3 is given as listed by TCRdb. V and J are TRBV28 and TRBJ2-7; no check of the table's D call, TRBD1, against the DNA was made. The CDR3 region is 12 residues in length, termini included. CDR1 and CDR2 from the germline V gene are MDHEN and SYDVKM. The CDR3 loop is CASILGVDEQYF.

This chain connects TRBV10-3 to TRBJ2-3, with no clear D. The CDR3 is 14 amino acids. Germline loops: CDR1 ENHRY, CDR2 SYGVKD. V was clipped by 0 bases and J by 1 base, with 5 bases between them. CDR3 protein: CAISESVGTDTQYF. In nucleotides, the CDR3 is TGTGCCATCAGTGAGTCGGTCGGCACAGATACGCAGTATTTT.

This clone has a count of ten or more. The chain links TRBV15 to TRBJ2-7; D possibly corresponds to TRBD1 (8 bases). This CDR3 comprises 13 residues. Looked up from germline, CDR1 is LNHNV and CDR2 is YYDKDF (reference sequence). V was trimmed by 7 bases and J by 5 bases, leaving 15 bases between them. Here the CDR3 reads CATKQGGVDEQYF. CDR3 DNA sequence: TGTGCCACCAAACAGGGGGGGGTGGACGAGCAGTACTTC.

By proportion, this clone is medium-sized. This rearrangement joins TRBV30 to TRBJ1-1; unclear D gene. The CDR3 extends over 11 amino acids. Germline V gene data show CDR1 as GTSNPN and CDR2 as SVGIG (reference sequence). V was clipped by 3 bases and J by 1 base, with 3 bases between them. CDR3 amino acids: CAWRGNTEAFF. In DNA, the CDR3 is TGTGCCTGGAGGGGGAACACTGAAGCTTTCTTT.

In its sample, this clone was seen a few times. The junction and the germline gene differ at one end; a read error may be behind it. This sequence joins TRBV6-6 and TRBJ1-3; a possible D gene is TRBD1 (5 bases). CDR1 is MNHNY and CDR2 is SVGAGI in the germline V gene (reference sequence). The CDR3 covers 16 residues. The CDR3 reads CASSYDLGRGGNTIYF. The CDR3 nucleotides read TGTGCCAGCAGTTACGATCTAGGGAGGGGTGGAAACACTATATATTTT.

This clone was recorded many times. The V gene is TRBV6-1, the J gene TRBJ2-5; 7 bases match TRBD1. This CDR3 spans 15 amino acids. V dropped 5 bases and J dropped 1; count of bases not matched to a gene: 7. Germline loops: CDR1 MNHNS, CDR2 SASEGT. The DNA of the CDR3 is TGTGCCAGCAGTTCCCCAGGGGGAACCCAAGAGACCCAGTACTTC. Translated: CASSSPGGTQETQYF.

This clone was seen at least ten times. The genes are TRBV6-1 and TRBJ1-1; 7 bases are shared with TRBD1. Trimming cost V 6 bases and J 7 bases; bases outside gene matches: 8. The length of the CDR3 is 13 residues. The germline gives CDR1 MNHNS, CDR2 SASEGT. CDR3 DNA: TGTGCCAGCAGAGAGAGACAGGGAGGTGAAGCTTTCTTT. It specifies CASRERQGGEAFF.

This clone was seen a handful of times. One end of the junction fails to match germline, which may point to a read error. The chain has TRBV10-3 and TRBJ2-4, with TRBD1 identical over 9 bases. This CDR3 is built from 17 residues. Germline CDR1 and CDR2: ENHRY and SYGVKD. This CDR3 reads CAISEGTGSLAKNIKYF. The CDR3 DNA reads TGTGCCATCAGTGAAGGGACAGGGTCCCTAGCCAAAAACATTAAGTACTTC.

The sample holds many counts of this clone. The V and J genes are TRBV19 and TRBJ1-5; a weak D match, TRBD1 (6 bases). CDR1 LNHDA and CDR2 SQIVND come from the germline V gene (reference sequence). The CDR3 has 14 residues. V shed 6 bases and J shed 5 bases, with 14 bases lying between them. The CDR3 region has the DNA TGTGCCAGTAGCTGGACAGTACGGGATCAGCCCCAGCATTTT. Amino acids: CASSWTVRDQPQHF.

This clone was picked up many times. The chain has TRBV13 and TRBJ1-1, with unresolved D. Per the germline V gene, CDR1 is PRHDT and CDR2 is FYEKMQ (reference sequence). The CDR3 has 16 residues. The V end lost 5 bases, the J end lost 5 bases, and 21 bases lay between the germline ends. Here the CDR3 reads CASSRVTLGAITEAFF. In nucleotides, the CDR3 is TGTGCCAGCAGCCGCGTCACACTCGGCGCCATTACTGAAGCTTTCTTT.

This clone came up many times. A much larger clone lies one base from this, so it may be a read error. The rearrangement joins TRBV20-1 to TRBJ2-7, with D possibly being TRBD1 or TRBD2 (5 bases each). CDR1 and CDR2 (germline): DFQATT, SNEGSKA (reference sequence). The V end was cut by 4 bases, the J end by 1 base, with 17 bases between. The CDR3 extends over 15 amino acids. The CDR3 spells CSAIPEQGGSYEQYF. The CDR3 DNA follows: TGCAGTGCTATCCCCGAGCAGGGCGGGTCCTACGAGCAGTACTTC.

This clone was seen more than once but under ten times. A single base separates this from a much larger clone, so it may be a read error. Without the conserved terminal phenylalanine or tryptophan, this CDR3 likely stems from a read error. The genes are TRBV18 and TRBJ1-2; unclear D gene. The CDR3 consists of 11 residues. From germline, CDR1 is KGHSH and CDR2 LQKENI. Trimming took off 5 bases at V and 2 bases at J, with 3 bases between the two ends. CDR3: CASSDNYGYTL. The CDR3 DNA reads as TGTGCCAGCTCAGACAACTATGGCTACACCCTC.

Note on this clone: The junction and the germline gene differ at one end; a read error may be behind it. The CDR3 coding sequence is TGTGCCGGCAGCTTAAGGTTGGACAGGGTGTCTTATGATACGCAGTATTTT. Protein sequence: CAGSLRLDRVSYDTQYF. V usage is TRBV11-2 and J usage is TRBJ2-3, with TRBD1 matching 8 bases. Germline lookup yields CDR1 SGHAT and CDR2 FQNNGV. The length of the CDR3 is 17 residues.

Comments on this clone: Germline is not matched at one junction end, which may reflect a read error. The CDR3 loop reads CASSQTEHYDQYF. DNA of the CDR3: TGTGCCAGCAGTCAAACAGAGCATTACGATCAGTACTTC. V is TRBV6-1 and J is TRBJ2-7; D gene uncertain. This CDR3 has 13 amino acids. The germline gives CDR1 MNHNS, CDR2 SASEGT.

This clone has ten or more counts. The chain uses TRBV6-2 or TRBV6-3 and TRBJ1-1; D is possibly TRBD1 (6 bases). Germline loops: CDR1 MNHEY, CDR2 SVGEGT. The V end was cut by 2 bases, the J end by 7 bases, with 11 bases between. The CDR3 contains 13 residues. CDR3 sequence: CASSYGGLLEAFF. Written as DNA, the CDR3 is TGTGCCAGCAGTTACGGGGGGCTACTTGAAGCTTTCTTT.

The V call is TRBV28, the J call TRBJ2-3; no clear D. V was pared by 10 bases and J by 6 bases, with 20 bases between. CDR1 and CDR2 (germline): MDHEN, SYDVKM. The CDR3 extends over 14 amino acids. The CDR3 region has the DNA TGTGCCACCCTTCTCGCGGCGCGGCGGGATACGCAGTATTTT. This translates into CATLLAARRDTQYF.

The chain carries TRBV2 and TRBJ2-7, with D perhaps TRBD1 (5 bases). Per the germline V gene, CDR1 is SNHLY and CDR2 is FYNNEI. V lost 6 bases and J 2 bases, leaving 20 bases between the germline ends. The CDR3 is 16 amino acids. The CDR3 coding sequence is TGTGCCAGCAGGGGGCCCCGTGGCCCTTCGGCCTACGAGCAGTACTTC. Its protein product is CASRGPRGPSAYEQYF.

The rearrangement joins TRBV6-1 to TRBJ2-1; 10 bases match TRBD2. Germline assignment: CDR1 MNHNS and CDR2 SASEGT. The CDR3 has 16 residues. Trimming cost V 2 bases and J 5 bases; bases outside gene matches: 6. The CDR3 sequence is CASSEQASGSHNEQFF. CDR3 DNA sequence: TGTGCCAGCAGTGAACAAGCTAGCGGGAGCCACAATGAGCAGTTCTTC.